Only a few counts were recorded for the clone carrying this TCR beta chain. The record originates from a study of blood T cell repertoires in COVID-19. Study at large: Sites across the United States, Italy and Spain contributed samples from acute and convalescent COVID-19. Nucleic acid was either cDNA or gDNA, and it came from T cells, B-cell-depleted T cells, or PBMCs.

The method was immunoSEQ multiplex PCR; TCRdb's version includes in-frame clones alone and lacks a portion of them. The table has tens of thousands of clones, about 81% seen once. Trimming removed 1 base from V and 11 bases from J, with 9 bases in between. This CDR3 spans 12 amino acids. The germline V gene encodes CDR1 SEHNR and CDR2 FQNEAQ (reference sequence). The specimen sequenced was peripheral blood. The J gene is TRBJ1-5, the V gene TRBV7-9; the D is unclear. This clonotype was obtained from a human donor in a cohort sampled during active COVID-19. CDR3 bases: TGTGCCAGCAGCTTAGGGCTTGCGGCCCAGCATTTT. Residues: CASSLGLAAQHF.